This paragraph reports one T cell receptor (beta chain). Its antigen is not known. In generating TCR beta cDNA, 5'RACE template switching with UMIs was used. TCRdb reanalyzed the 5' RACE reads, giving one entry per CDR3 protein sequence and no DNA. Found here are about 260,000 distinct CDR3 sequences; the top ten clones hold 4.2%. This entry is derived from a study of T cells expressing NK-cell markers. Study results and limitations: These clonotypes additionally ranked first within the CD3+CD56-NKG2C+ fraction of four donors. Dominant NKG2C+ clonotypes were found to form about 1.0-7.0% of CD8+ T cells in six donors.

The sequenced sample consisted of blood T cells: a sorted CD56 or NKG2C T cell subset, CD4+ or CD8+ T cells, or bulk PBMC T cells (not recorded which). The receptor was derived from a woman aged 18 to 75 in good health.

Here the CDR3 reads CSATRSYNSPLHF. V usage is TRBV20-1 and J usage is TRBJ1-6. CDR3 size: 13 residues. Germline V gives CDR1 DFQATT, CDR2 SNEGSKA (reference sequence).